This TCR beta chain appears in the sequencing data of a study of T cells in Graves' hyperthyroidism and ophthalmopathy. This clonotype was detected only a few times. The length of the CDR3 is 16 residues. In germline, CDR1 is MDHEN, CDR2 SYDVKM. V dropped 10 bases and J dropped 3 bases, with 22 bases sitting between them. Template material for amplifying TCR beta CDR3 regions consisted of RNA transcripts. The HTBI set primed first-round TCR CDR3 RT-PCR. TCRdb fed the multiplex PCR reads into MiXCR, producing one record per CDR3 protein. The sample consists of 450,000 to 700,000 distinct CDR3 sequences, approximately 44% of them appearing once.

The receptor comes from an adult woman with Graves' disease, either hyperthyroidism or ophthalmopathy (not recorded which). The chain has TRBV28 and TRBJ1-5, with D tentatively TRBD1 (6 bases). What was sequenced was peripheral blood or thyroid tissue (not recorded which). The CDR3 region has the DNA TGTGCCACCGGGGGGCGAGGGTCGGGGTCCAATCAGCCCCAGCATTTT. Protein sequence: CATGGRGSGSNQPQHF.